This TCR beta chain was recovered during a study of post-analysis software for immune sequencing data. Study details: The courses of disease that were included comprised relapsing-remitting, secondary progressive and progressive-relapsing multiple sclerosis.

The ends were cut back, 6 bases at V and 3 bases at J, with 19 bases in the middle. The CDR3 runs 16 residues. The table lists this clonotype with a few counts. Its antigen is undetermined. Study results and limitations: Among five TRBV segments more frequent in patients than controls were TRBV5-6, TRBV5-1 and TRBV20-1.

Prepared TCR beta cDNA libraries contained unique molecular identifiers. A single record per CDR3 protein comes from TCRdb applying MiXCR to the PCR reads. The sample has about 570,000 distinct CDR3 sequences, about a third seen once. The sequenced sample consisted of blood. The receptor comes from a girl aged 2-17 years with multiple sclerosis. The chain combines TRBV12-3 or TRBV12-4 with TRBJ2-3; a possible D gene is TRBD1 (5 bases). The CDR3 region is CASSPDMRQGTDTQYF. The CDR3 bases are TGTGCCAGCAGCCCAGACATGCGGCAGGGTACAGATACGCAGTATTTT.